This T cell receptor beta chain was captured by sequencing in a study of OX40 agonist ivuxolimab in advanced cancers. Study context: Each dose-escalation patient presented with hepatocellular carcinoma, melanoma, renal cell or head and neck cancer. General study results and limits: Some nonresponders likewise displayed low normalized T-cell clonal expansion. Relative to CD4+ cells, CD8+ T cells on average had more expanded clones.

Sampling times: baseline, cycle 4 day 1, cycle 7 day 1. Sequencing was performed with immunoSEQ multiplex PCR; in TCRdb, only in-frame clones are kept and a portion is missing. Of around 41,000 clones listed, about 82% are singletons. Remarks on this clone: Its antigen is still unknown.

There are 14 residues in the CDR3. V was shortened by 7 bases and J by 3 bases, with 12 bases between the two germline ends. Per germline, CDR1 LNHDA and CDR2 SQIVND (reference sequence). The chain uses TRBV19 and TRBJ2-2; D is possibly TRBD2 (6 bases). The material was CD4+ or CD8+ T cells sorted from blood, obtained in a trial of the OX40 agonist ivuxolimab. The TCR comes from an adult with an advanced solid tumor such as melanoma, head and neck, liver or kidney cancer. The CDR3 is CASTPDYYTGELFF. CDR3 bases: TGTGCCAGTACCCCGGACTACTACACCGGGGAGCTGTTTTTT.